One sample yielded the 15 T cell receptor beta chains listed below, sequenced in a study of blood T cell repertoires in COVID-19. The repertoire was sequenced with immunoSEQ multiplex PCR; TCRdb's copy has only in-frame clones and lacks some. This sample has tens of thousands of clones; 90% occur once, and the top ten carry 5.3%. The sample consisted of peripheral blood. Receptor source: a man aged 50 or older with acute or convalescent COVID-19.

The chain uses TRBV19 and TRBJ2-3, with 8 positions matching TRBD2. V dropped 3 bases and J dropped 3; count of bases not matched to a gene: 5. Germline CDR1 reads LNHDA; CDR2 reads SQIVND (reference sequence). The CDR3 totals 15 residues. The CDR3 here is CASSISSGRTDTQYF. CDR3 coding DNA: TGTGCCAGTAGTATCTCAAGCGGGAGAACAGATACGCAGTATTTT. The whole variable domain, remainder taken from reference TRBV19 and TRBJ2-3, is DGGITQSPKYLFRKEGQNVTLSCEQNLNHDAMYWYRQDPGQGLRLIYYSQIVNDFQKGDIAEGYSVSREKKESFPLTVTSAQKNPTAFYLCASSISSGRTDTQYFGPGTRLTVL.

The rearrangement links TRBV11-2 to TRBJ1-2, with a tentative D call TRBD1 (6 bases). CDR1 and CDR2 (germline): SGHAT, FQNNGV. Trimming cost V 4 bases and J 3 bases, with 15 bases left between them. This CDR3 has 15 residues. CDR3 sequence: CASSSTNRDYYGYTF. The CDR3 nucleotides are TGTGCCAGCAGCTCCACCAACAGGGATTACTATGGCTACACCTTC.

CDR3 bases: TGTGCCTGGAGCGACGGTGGACAGGGTCGCAAAAACATTCAGTACTTC. Protein sequence: CAWSDGGQGRKNIQYF. This chain links TRBV30 with TRBJ2-4; 8 nucleotides line up with TRBD1. J gave up 3 bases and V 3 bases, and 10 bases lay outside the gene matches. The germline CDR1 and CDR2 sequences are GTSNPN and SVGIG (reference sequence). This CDR3 is built from 16 residues.

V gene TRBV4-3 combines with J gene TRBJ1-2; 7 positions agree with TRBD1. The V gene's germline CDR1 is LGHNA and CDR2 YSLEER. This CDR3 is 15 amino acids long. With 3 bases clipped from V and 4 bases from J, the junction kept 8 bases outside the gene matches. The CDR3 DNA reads TGCGCCAGCAGCCAGAGCCCGGGACAGCTCTATGGCTACACCTTC. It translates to CASSQSPGQLYGYTF.

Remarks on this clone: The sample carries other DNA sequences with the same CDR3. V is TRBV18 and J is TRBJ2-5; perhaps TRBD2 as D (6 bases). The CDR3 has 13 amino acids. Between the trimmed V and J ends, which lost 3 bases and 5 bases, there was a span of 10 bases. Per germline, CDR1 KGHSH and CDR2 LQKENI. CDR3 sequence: CASSPGGPETQYF. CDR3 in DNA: TGTGCCAGCTCACCTGGAGGGCCGGAGACCCAGTACTTC.

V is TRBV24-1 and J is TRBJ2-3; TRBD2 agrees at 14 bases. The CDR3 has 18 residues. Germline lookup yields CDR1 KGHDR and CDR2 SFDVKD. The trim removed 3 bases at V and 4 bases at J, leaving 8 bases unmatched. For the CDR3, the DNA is TGTGCCACCAGTGATCCCGGGACTAGCGGGGGCAGCTCAGATACGCAGTATTTT. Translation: CATSDPGTSGGSSDTQYF.

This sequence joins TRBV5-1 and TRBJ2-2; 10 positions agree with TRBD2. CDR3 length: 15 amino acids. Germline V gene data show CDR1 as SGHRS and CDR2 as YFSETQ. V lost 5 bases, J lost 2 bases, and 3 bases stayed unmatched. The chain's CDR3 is CASRSLAGNTGELFF. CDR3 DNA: TGCGCCAGCAGATCACTAGCGGGAAACACCGGGGAGCTGTTTTTT.

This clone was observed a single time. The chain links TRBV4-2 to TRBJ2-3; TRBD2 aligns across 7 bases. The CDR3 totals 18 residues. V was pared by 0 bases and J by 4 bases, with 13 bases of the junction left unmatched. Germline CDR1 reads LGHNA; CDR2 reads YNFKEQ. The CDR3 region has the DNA TGTGCCAGCAGCCAAGAGGAGAGGGCCTGGGGGAGGGCAGATACGCAGTATTTT. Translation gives CASSQEERAWGRADTQYF.

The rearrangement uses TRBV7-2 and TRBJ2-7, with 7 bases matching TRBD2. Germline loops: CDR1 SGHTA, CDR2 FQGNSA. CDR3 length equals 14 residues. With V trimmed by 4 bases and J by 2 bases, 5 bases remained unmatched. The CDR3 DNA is TGTGCCAGCAGCTCACTAGCGAGTACCTACGAGCAGTACTTC. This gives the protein CASSSLASTYEQYF.

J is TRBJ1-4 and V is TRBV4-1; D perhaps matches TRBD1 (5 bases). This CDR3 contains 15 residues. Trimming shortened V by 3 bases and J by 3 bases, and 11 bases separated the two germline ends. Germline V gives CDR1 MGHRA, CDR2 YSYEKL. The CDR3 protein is CASSQPGGPNEKLFF. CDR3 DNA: TGCGCCAGCAGCCAGCCGGGGGGACCTAATGAAAAACTGTTTTTT.

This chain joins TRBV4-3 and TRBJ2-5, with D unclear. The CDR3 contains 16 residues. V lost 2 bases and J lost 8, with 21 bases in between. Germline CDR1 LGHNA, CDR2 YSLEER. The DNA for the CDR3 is TGCGCCAGCAGCCAACTACCCACAACGCCCGGTAGCACCCAGTACTTC. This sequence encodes CASSQLPTTPGSTQYF.

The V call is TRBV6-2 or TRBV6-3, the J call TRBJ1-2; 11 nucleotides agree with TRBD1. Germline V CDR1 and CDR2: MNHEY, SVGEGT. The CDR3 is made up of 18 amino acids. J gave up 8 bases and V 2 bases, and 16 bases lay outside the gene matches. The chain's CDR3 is CASSYQDRGRFSPRGYTF. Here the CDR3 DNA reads TGTGCCAGCAGTTACCAGGACAGGGGGCGTTTTAGCCCGCGCGGCTACACCTTC.

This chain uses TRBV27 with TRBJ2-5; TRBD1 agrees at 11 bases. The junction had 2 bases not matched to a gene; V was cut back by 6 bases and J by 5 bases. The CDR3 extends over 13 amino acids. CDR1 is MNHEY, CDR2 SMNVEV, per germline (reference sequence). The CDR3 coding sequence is TGTGCCAGCAGGCGGACAGGGGGCGAGACCCAGTACTTC. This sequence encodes CASRRTGGETQYF.

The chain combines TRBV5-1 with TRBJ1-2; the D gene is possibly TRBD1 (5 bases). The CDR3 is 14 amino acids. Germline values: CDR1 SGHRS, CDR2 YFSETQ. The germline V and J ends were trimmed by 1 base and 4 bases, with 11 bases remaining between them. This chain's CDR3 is CASSLLDSVYGYTF. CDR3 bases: TGCGCCAGCAGCTTGCTCGACAGCGTCTATGGCTACACCTTC.

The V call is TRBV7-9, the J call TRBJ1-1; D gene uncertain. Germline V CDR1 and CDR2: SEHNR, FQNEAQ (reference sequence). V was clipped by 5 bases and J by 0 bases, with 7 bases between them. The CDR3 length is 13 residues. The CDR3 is CASSKTLNTEAFF. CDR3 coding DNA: TGTGCCAGCAGCAAGACTTTGAACACTGAAGCTTTCTTT.